This TCR beta chain originates from a study of a mutant IDH1 vaccine in newly diagnosed glioma. About the study: Antecedent treatment encompassed radiotherapy, temozolomide, or their combination; the majority received both.

V was trimmed by 4 bases and J by 6 bases, leaving 21 bases between them. CDR1 is MNHNS and CDR2 is SASEGT in the germline V gene. This CDR3 is built from 16 residues. Sequenced by immunoSEQ multiplex PCR; TCRdb stores in-frame clones only, minus some. The table records around 100,000 clones, 75% to 90% of them present only once. Documented time point: week 11, during vaccination. A single vaccine dose contained 300 ug of mutant IDH1 20-mer peptide, and topical imiquimod was used with it. A remark on this clone: Its antigen remains unknown.

This clonotype was sampled from a woman aged 50 to 65 with glioma. Source: PBMCs, taken from a glioma patient whose treatment included an IDH1 peptide vaccine. J is TRBJ1-2 and V is TRBV6-1; possible D gene TRBD1, 5 bases. Here the CDR3 reads CASSAKVWSPGDGYTF. In nucleotides, the CDR3 is TGTGCCAGCAGTGCTAAGGTTTGGAGTCCGGGGGATGGCTACACCTTC.